The following is a TCR beta chain sequence with its context. The data stem from a study of blood T cell repertoires in COVID-19. Looking at the study overall: Sites across the United States, Italy and Spain contributed samples from acute and convalescent COVID-19. Sample material is recorded as cDNA or gDNA derived from T cells, B-cell-depleted T cells, or PBMCs.

Original methodology: Estimation of nucleated cell counts was performed using reference gene primer amplification. Assay used: immunoSEQ multiplex PCR; TCRdb lists only in-frame clones, some missing. V and J calls and clone size are those listed in that table; D and trimming were worked out from the DNA. The repertoire consists of roughly 83,000 clones, with more than 70% occurring once and the leading ten covering 8%. J gave up 6 bases and V 0 bases, and 7 bases lay outside the gene matches. CDR3 length: 15 amino acids. CDR1 is SGHRS and CDR2 is YFSETQ in the germline V gene. The chain links TRBV5-1 to TRBJ1-2; 8 bases agree with TRBD1. The sample taken for sequencing was peripheral blood. This receptor was identified in a man aged 50 to 59 with active COVID-19. The CDR3 here is CASSLGSQTGDGYTF. The CDR3 DNA reads as TGCGCCAGCAGCTTGGGAAGCCAGACAGGGGATGGCTACACCTTC.